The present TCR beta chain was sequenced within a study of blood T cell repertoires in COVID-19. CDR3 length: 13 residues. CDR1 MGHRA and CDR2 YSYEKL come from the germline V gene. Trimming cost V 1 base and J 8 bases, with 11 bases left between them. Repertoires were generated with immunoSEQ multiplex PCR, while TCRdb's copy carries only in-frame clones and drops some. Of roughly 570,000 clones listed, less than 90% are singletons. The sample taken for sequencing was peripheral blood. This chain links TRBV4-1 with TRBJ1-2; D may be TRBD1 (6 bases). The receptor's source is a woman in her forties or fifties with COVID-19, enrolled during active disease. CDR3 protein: CASSQVPTGGYTF. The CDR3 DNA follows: TGCGCCAGCAGCCAAGTCCCAACAGGGGGCTACACCTTC.